This T cell receptor beta chain was identified in a study of blood T cell repertoires in COVID-19. At the level of the study: Sites across the United States, Italy and Spain contributed samples from acute and convalescent COVID-19. PBMCs, B-cell-depleted T cells, or T cells were the source of the cDNA or gDNA that made up the material.

The repertoire was sequenced with immunoSEQ multiplex PCR; TCRdb's copy has only in-frame clones and lacks some. Among about 300,000 clones listed, about 81% were seen once. Germline V gene lookup returns CDR1 MDHEN and CDR2 SYDVKM. V lost 8 bases and J lost 4, with 26 bases in between. The CDR3 spans 17 residues. Sequenced sample: peripheral blood. The V gene is TRBV28, the J gene TRBJ1-2; TRBD1 might be the D (5 bases). This TCR came from a human donor with COVID-19, enrolled during active disease. The donor label of this sample is uncertain. Written as DNA, the CDR3 is TGTGCCAGCGGTTCCTTTGGGGGTGCGGGAGTCCCCTATGGCTACACCTTC. It encodes CASGSFGGAGVPYGYTF.